Listed below are T cell receptor beta chains from one sample, sequenced in a study of blood T cell repertoires in COVID-19. TCRdb's table, derived via immunoSEQ multiplex PCR, lists solely in-frame clones and lacks some. The table includes 100,000 or so clones, roughly 84% detected once. Sequencing was carried out using peripheral blood. The receptors were sampled from a man between 65 and 85 years old with active or convalescent COVID-19. The CDR3 runs from the conserved cysteine through the conserved F or W. The D gene is left open where the match is weak. Size values are once, few and many counts, or a class for expanded clones, and some rows have none.

clone size,V gene,D gene,J gene,CDR3 DNA,CDR3 protein
once,TRBV4-2,TRBD1,TRBJ1-2,TGTGCCAGCAGCCAAGATTTTCAGTGGGACAGGGCGAACTATGGCTACACCTTC,CASSQDFQWDRANYGYTF
.,TRBV27,.,TRBJ1-6,TGTGCCAGCAGTTTAGATTCCTCAGGTTATTCACCCCTCCACTTT,CASSLDSSGYSPLHF
.,TRBV5-1,TRBD2,TRBJ2-7,TGCGCCAGCAGCTTGGGTAGGACTAGCGGGGGTCCTTCCTACGAGCAGTACTTC,CASSLGRTSGGPSYEQYF
.,TRBV7-8,TRBD1,TRBJ1-1,TGTGCCAGCAGCCCTAGGACAGGGGGCGGCACTGAAGCTTTCTTT,CASSPRTGGGTEAFF
.,TRBV2,.,TRBJ1-5,TGTGCCAGCAGTGAACTGGAAGGGGGCAATCAGCCCCAGCATTTT,CASSELEGGNQPQHF
.,TRBV19,TRBD2,TRBJ2-5,TGTGCCAGTAGTATAGGGGGAGCGGGGCAACAAGAGACCCAGTACTTC,CASSIGGAGQQETQYF
few,TRBV20-1,.,TRBJ1-4,TGCAGTGCTAGCTTGAGGGAAAAACTGTTTTTT,CSASLREKLFF
.,TRBV30,TRBD1,TRBJ1-5,TGTGCCTGGGGGACAGGGAAGAGCAATCAGCCCCAGCATTTT,CAWGTGKSNQPQHF
few,TRBV5-1,TRBD1,TRBJ1-4,TGCGCCAGAACCGGACAGGCAACTAATGAAAAACTGTTTTTT,CARTGQATNEKLFF
.,TRBV6-6,.,TRBJ2-2,TGTGCCAGCGTTCGGCCCCCGGGGGCCGGGGAGCTGTTTTTT,CASVRPPGAGELFF
.,TRBV28,TRBD2,TRBJ2-7,TGTGCCAGCCGAAAGGGAGGGACGGGCGTCCTTTACGAGCAGTACTTC,CASRKGGTGVLYEQYF
.,TRBV30,.,TRBJ1-2,TGTGCCTGGGGGTCAGGGAGGTATGGCTACACCTTC,CAWGSGRYGYTF
.,TRBV6-1,.,TRBJ2-1,TGTGCCAGCAGTGAAGGGAGGGCGAACTACAATGAGCAGTTCTTC,CASSEGRANYNEQFF
.,TRBV6-4,TRBD2,TRBJ2-7,TGTGCCAGCAGTGACGGGACTAGTAACGAGCAGTACTTC,CASSDGTSNEQYF
few,TRBV6-5,.,TRBJ1-1,TGTGCCAGCAGTTACACCGCAGGGAGGAGGAGAACTGAAGCTTTCTTT,CASSYTAGRRRTEAFF
.,TRBV4-3,.,TRBJ1-4,TGCGCCAGCAGCCAAGAGGGAGGGAGAGATGAAAAACTGTTTTTT,CASSQEGGRDEKLFF
once,TRBV19,.,TRBJ2-2,TGTGCCAGTAGTATAGTCCAGAACACCGGGGAGCTGTTTTTT,CASSIVQNTGELFF
.,TRBV6-2/TRBV6-3,TRBD2,TRBJ2-3,TGTGCCAGCAGTCCCGCCAGACTAGCGGGGTCCACAGATACGCAGTATTTT,CASSPARLAGSTDTQYF
.,TRBV6-5,TRBD1,TRBJ1-6,TGTGCCAGCAGACTTAGGGGGCAGGACAATTCACCCCTCCACTTT,CASRLRGQDNSPLHF
few,TRBV7-2,.,TRBJ2-3,TGTGCCAGCAGCTTCAACACAGATACGCAGTATTTT,CASSFNTDTQYF
.,TRBV10-2,TRBD1,TRBJ1-2,TGCGCCAGCAGTGAGAACAGGGGGTCATATGGCTACACCTTC,CASSENRGSYGYTF
.,TRBV6-6,.,TRBJ2-4,TGTGCCAGCAGGTCGGGACTAAACATTCAGTACTTC,CASRSGLNIQYF
.,TRBV19,.,TRBJ1-2,TGTGCCAGTAGTATTGAGGAAAAGGTCCACACCTTC,CASSIEEKVHTF
.,TRBV5-1,TRBD1,TRBJ1-6,TGCGCCAGCAGCTTTGGTACAGGGGGTACCTCACCCCTCCACTTT,CASSFGTGGTSPLHF
.,TRBV29-1,.,TRBJ2-3,TGCAGCGTTGAAGCTGGACAGAACAGCACAGATACGCAGTATTTT,CSVEAGQNSTDTQYF
few,TRBV11-2,.,TRBJ2-2,TGTGCCAGCACCCCCGGCGGACATAAGAACACCGGGGAGCTGTTTTTT,CASTPGGHKNTGELFF
.,TRBV6-6,TRBD2,TRBJ2-5,TGTGCCAGCAGTCTCAGCGGGGACCGCCAGTACTTC,CASSLSGDRQYF
once,TRBV11-2,TRBD2,TRBJ2-1,TGTGCCAGCAGCTTAGTCGGGGGGGCCCTCAGGAATGAGCAGTTCTTC,CASSLVGGALRNEQFF
.,TRBV5-1,TRBD1,TRBJ2-5,TGCGCCAGCAGGCCTACCGGACAGGGATTTCAGGAGACCCAGTACTTC,CASRPTGQGFQETQYF
.,TRBV7-3,.,TRBJ1-1,TGTGCCAGCAGCTCCCCCCAATTGTCAGGGGAGACTGAAGCTTTCTTT,CASSSPQLSGETEAFF
.,TRBV6-5,.,TRBJ1-3,TGTGCCAGCAGCGATACAATAGGAAACACCATATATTTT,CASSDTIGNTIYF
.,TRBV27,.,TRBJ1-4,TGTGCCAGCATCCGAAGTTGGGAGCAGAATGAAAAACTGTTTTTT,CASIRSWEQNEKLFF
.,TRBV14,.,TRBJ1-3,TGTGCCAGCAGCGAAGAACAGGTTCCCTCTGGAAACACCATATATTTT,CASSEEQVPSGNTIYF
.,TRBV9,TRBD2,TRBJ2-5,TGTGCCAGCAGCGTAGGGACTAGCGGACTCCAGGCCCAGTACTTC,CASSVGTSGLQAQYF
.,TRBV5-6,.,TRBJ1-1,TGTGCCAGCAGCTTGGCCAAGCGGAACGGAGCTTTCTTT,CASSLAKRNGAFF
few,TRBV7-2,TRBD1,TRBJ2-1,TGTGCCAGCAGCCAGGGGACAGGGGGCTCCTACAATGAGCAGTTCTTC,CASSQGTGGSYNEQFF
once,TRBV7-2,TRBD2,TRBJ2-5,TGTGCCAGCAGCTTAGAACTAGCGGGGGGCTTAGAGACCCAGTACTTC,CASSLELAGGLETQYF
.,TRBV4-2,TRBD2,TRBJ2-2,TGTGCCAGCAGCGCCCGACTAGCGGGGGGGCAGGGGCCCGGGGAGCTGTTTTTT,CASSARLAGGQGPGELFF
.,TRBV7-2,TRBD2,TRBJ2-1,TGTGCCAGCAGCACAGCGGGGGGGCTAACCTACAATGAGCAGTTCTTC,CASSTAGGLTYNEQFF
.,TRBV5-6,.,TRBJ1-6,TGTGCCAGCAGGATAGATAATTCACCCCTCCACTTT,CASRIDNSPLHF
.,TRBV12-3/TRBV12-4,TRBD1,TRBJ2-1,TGTGCCAGCAGACAGGGGGCTGCGGATGAGCAGTTCTTC,CASRQGAADEQFF
.,TRBV5-1,.,TRBJ2-7,TGCGCCAGCAGCTCCGACACTGGTTACGAGCAGTACTTC,CASSSDTGYEQYF
.,TRBV15,.,TRBJ1-2,TGTGCCACCAGCAGAGATAGACAAATGAATGGCTACACCTTC,CATSRDRQMNGYTF
.,TRBV13,.,TRBJ1-1,TGTGCCAGCAGCTCCCCGCCTAGGAACACTGAAGCTTTCTTT,CASSSPPRNTEAFF
.,TRBV30,.,TRBJ1-2,TGTGCCTGGACCTTAAACCGGGGGGCTAACTATGGCTACACCTTC,CAWTLNRGANYGYTF
few,TRBV11-3,TRBD1,TRBJ2-1,TGTGCCAGCAGCCCCGTTGGGACAGGGGGAAGTAATGAGCAGTTCTTC,CASSPVGTGGSNEQFF
once,TRBV19,TRBD1,TRBJ2-1,TGTGCCAGTAGTATCTCGCAGGGGGCTTGGGATGAGCAGTTCTTC,CASSISQGAWDEQFF
once,TRBV5-1,TRBD1,TRBJ1-4,TGCGCCAGCAGCTTGGATAGACAGGGTGGTAATGAAAAACTGTTTTTT,CASSLDRQGGNEKLFF
.,TRBV5-1,.,TRBJ2-7,TGCGCCAGCAGCTTCGGACTCCTCCCGACCTACGAGCAGTACTTC,CASSFGLLPTYEQYF
.,TRBV3-1/TRBV3-2,.,TRBJ1-1,TGTGCCAGCAGCCCCTCAACGGTCTGGAACACTGAAGCTTTCTTT,CASSPSTVWNTEAFF
.,TRBV19,.,TRBJ1-5,TGTGCCAGTAGCCCTGTGGCAGTTCGCAATCAGCCCCAGCATTTT,CASSPVAVRNQPQHF
.,TRBV2,TRBD1,TRBJ1-6,TGTGCCAGCAGCCTGCAGACAGGGGGCCGAACCAATTCACCCCTCCACTTT,CASSLQTGGRTNSPLHF
.,TRBV5-1,.,TRBJ2-5,TGCGCCAGCAGCTTGTATGGGGCGGAGACCCAGTACTTC,CASSLYGAETQYF
.,TRBV7-2,.,TRBJ2-3,TGTGCCAGCAGCGCCAGCAGAGGAACAGATACGCAGTATTTT,CASSASRGTDTQYF